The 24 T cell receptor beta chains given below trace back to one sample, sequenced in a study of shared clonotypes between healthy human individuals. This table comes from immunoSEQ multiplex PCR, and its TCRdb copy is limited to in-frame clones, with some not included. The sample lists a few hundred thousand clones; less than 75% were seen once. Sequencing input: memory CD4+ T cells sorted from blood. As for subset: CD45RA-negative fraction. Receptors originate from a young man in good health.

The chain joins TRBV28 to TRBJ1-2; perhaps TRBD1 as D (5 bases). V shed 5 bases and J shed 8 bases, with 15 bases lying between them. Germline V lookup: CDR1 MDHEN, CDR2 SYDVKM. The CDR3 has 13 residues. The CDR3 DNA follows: TGTGCCAGCAGTAGGGACGGGGGTCTAGGCTACACCTTC. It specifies CASSRDGGLGYTF.

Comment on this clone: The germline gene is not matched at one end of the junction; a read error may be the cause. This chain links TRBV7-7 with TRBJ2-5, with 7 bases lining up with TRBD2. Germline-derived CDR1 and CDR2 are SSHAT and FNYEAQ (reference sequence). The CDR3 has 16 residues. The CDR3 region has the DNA TGTGCTAGCAGCTTATTCGCTAGCGGAAGAGGGGAGACCCAGTACTTC. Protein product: CASSLFASGRGETQYF.

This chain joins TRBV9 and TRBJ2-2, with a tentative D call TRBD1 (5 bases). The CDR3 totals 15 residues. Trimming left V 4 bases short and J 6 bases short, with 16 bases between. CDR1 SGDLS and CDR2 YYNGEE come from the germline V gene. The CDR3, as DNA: TGTGCCAGCAGCCCACCCCCAGGGATGGCCGGGGAGCTGTTTTTT. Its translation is CASSPPPGMAGELFF.

The CDR3 bases are TGTGCCAGCAGCTTTTCGCGCGGGTCTTCTTACGAGCAGTACTTC. Translation: CASSFSRGSSYEQYF. The chain links TRBV5-5 to TRBJ2-7; the D gene is possibly TRBD2 (5 bases). Germline V CDR1 and CDR2: SGHKS, YYEKEE (reference sequence). V gave up 2 bases and J gave up 4 bases, with 16 bases separating them. The CDR3 contains 15 residues.

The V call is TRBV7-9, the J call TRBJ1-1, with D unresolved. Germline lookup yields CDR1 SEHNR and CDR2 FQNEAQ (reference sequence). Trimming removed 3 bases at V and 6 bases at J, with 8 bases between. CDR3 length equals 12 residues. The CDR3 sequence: CASSLLSAEAFF. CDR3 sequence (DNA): TGTGCCAGCAGCTTGCTGTCGGCTGAAGCTTTCTTT.

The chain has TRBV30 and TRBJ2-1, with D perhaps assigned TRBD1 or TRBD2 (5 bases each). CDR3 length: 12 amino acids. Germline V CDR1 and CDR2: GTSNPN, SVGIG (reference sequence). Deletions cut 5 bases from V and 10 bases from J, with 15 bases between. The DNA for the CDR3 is TGTGCCTGGGGTAATCGTCGGGACGAGCAGTTCTTC. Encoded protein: CAWGNRRDEQFF.

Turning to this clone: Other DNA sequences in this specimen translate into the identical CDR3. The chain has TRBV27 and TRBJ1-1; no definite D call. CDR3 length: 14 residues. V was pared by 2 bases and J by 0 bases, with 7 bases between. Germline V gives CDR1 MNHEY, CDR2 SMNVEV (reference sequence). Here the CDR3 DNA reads TGTGCCAGCAGTTTAAATGGGATGAACACTGAAGCTTTCTTT. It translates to CASSLNGMNTEAFF.

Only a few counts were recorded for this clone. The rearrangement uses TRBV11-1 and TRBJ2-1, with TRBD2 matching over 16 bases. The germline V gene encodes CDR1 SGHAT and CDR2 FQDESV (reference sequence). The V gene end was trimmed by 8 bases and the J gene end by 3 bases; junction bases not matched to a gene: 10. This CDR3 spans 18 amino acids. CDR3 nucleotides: TGTGCCAGCCGGAGGGGGACTAGCGGGAGGGTCCTCTACAATGAGCAGTTCTTC. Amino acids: CASRRGTSGRVLYNEQFF.

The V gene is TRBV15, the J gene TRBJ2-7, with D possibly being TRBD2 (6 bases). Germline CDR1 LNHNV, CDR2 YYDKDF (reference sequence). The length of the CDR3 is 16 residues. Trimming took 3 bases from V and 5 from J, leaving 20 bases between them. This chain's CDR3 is CATSRGLGSDGNEQYF. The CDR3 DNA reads TGTGCCACCAGCAGGGGACTTGGATCGGATGGGAACGAGCAGTACTTC.

CDR3 residues: CASSLVSGEQYF. CDR3 DNA: TGTGCCAGCAGTTTGGTATCGGGAGAGCAGTACTTC. The chain combines TRBV28 with TRBJ2-7; a weak D match, TRBD2 (5 bases). Germline values: CDR1 MDHEN, CDR2 SYDVKM. This CDR3 has 12 residues. Trimming took 3 bases from V and 7 from J, leaving 10 bases between them.

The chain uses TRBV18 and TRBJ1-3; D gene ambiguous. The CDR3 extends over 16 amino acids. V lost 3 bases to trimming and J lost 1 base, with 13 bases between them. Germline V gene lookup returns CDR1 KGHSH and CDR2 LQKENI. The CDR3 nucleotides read TGTGCCAGCTCACCCGAACTCGGCTTGTCTGGAAACACCATATATTTT. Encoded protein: CASSPELGLSGNTIYF.

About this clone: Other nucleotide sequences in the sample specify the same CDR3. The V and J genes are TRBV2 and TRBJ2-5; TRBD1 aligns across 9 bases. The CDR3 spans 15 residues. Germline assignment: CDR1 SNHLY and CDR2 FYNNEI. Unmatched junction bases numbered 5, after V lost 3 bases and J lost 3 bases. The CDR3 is CASSDRGQGEETQYF. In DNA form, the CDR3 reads TGTGCCAGCAGTGACCGGGGACAGGGAGAAGAGACCCAGTACTTC.

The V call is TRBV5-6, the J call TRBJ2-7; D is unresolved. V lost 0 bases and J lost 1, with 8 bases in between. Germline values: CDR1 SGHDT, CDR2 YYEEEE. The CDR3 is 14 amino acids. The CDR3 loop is CASSLVPDSYEQYF. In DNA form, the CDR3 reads TGTGCCAGCAGCTTGGTGCCGGATTCCTACGAGCAGTACTTC.

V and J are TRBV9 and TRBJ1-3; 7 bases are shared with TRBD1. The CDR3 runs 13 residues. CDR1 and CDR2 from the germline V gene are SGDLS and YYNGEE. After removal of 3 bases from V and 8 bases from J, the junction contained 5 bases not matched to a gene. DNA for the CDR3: TGTGCCAGCAGCGAAGACAGGGCCGACACCATATATTTT. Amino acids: CASSEDRADTIYF.

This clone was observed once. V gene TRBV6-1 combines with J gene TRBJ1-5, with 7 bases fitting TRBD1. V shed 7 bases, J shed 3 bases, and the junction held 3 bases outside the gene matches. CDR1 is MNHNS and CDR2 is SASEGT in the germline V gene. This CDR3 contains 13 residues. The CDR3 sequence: CASTGQNNQPQHF. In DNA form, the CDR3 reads TGTGCCAGCACGGGACAGAACAATCAGCCCCAGCATTTT.

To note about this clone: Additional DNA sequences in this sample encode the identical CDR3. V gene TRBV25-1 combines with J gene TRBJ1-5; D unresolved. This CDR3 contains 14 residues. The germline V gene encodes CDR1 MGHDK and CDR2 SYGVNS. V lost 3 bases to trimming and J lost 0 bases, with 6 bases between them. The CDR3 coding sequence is TGTGCCAGCAGTGACGGCTATAGCAATCAGCCCCAGCATTTT. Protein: CASSDGYSNQPQHF.

CDR3 in DNA: TGTGCCAGCAGCCACACCTCCTACGAGCAGTACTTC. This gives the protein CASSHTSYEQYF. V is TRBV7-6 and J is TRBJ2-7; no firm D call. The CDR3 covers 12 residues. The V gene lost 5 bases and the J gene lost 0 bases, with 5 bases spanning the gap. Germline CDR1 reads SGHVS; CDR2 reads FNYEAQ. The whole variable domain, filled in from reference TRBV7-6 and TRBJ2-7, reads GAGVSQSPRYKVTKRGQDVALRCDPISGHVSLYWYRQALGQGPEFLTYFNYEAQQDKSGLPNDRFSAERPEGSISTLTIQRTEQRDSAMYRCASSHTSYEQYFGPGTRLTVT.

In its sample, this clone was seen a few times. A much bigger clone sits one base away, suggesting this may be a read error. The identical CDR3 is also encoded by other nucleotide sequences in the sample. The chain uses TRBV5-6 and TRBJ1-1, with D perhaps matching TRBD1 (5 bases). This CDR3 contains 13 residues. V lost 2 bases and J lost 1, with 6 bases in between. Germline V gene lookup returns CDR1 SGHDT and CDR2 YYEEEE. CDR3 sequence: CASSFGGNTEAFF. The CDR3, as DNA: TGTGCCAGCAGCTTCGGGGGGAACACTGAAGCTTTCTTT.

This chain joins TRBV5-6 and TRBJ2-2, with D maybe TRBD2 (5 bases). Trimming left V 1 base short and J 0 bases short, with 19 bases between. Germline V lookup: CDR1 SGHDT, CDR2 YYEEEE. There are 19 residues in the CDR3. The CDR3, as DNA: TGTGCCAGCAGCTTGTTTCATTTCGAGGCGGGCTCGAACACCGGGGAGCTGTTTTTT. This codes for CASSLFHFEAGSNTGELFF.

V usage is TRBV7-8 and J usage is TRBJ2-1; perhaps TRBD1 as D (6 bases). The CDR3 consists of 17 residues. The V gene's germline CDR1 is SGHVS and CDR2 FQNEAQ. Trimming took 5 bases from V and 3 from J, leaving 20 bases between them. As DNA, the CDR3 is TGTGCCAGCAGCCCCAGCCTGGCTCGAGGGGGCTACAATGAGCAGTTCTTC. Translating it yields CASSPSLARGGYNEQFF.

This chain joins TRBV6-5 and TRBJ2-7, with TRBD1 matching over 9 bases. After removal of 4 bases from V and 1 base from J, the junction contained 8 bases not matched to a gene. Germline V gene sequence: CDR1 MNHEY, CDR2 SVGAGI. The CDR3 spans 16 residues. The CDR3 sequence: CASSLSRDRASYEQYF. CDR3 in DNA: TGTGCCAGCAGTTTATCCCGGGACAGGGCATCCTACGAGCAGTACTTC.

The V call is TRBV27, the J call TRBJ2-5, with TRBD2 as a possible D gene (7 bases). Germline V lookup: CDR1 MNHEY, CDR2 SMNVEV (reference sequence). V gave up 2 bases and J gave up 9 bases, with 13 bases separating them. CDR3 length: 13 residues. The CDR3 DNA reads TGTGCCAGCAGTTTAAGGGGGGGCCTGGCCCAGTACTTC. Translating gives CASSLRGGLAQYF.

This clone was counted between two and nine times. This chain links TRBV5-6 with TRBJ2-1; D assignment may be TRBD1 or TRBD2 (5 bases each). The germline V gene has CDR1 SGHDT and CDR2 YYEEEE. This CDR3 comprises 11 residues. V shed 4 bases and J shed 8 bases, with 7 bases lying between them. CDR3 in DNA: TGTGCCAGCAGCCGGGACCATGAGCAGTTCTTC. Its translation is CASSRDHEQFF.

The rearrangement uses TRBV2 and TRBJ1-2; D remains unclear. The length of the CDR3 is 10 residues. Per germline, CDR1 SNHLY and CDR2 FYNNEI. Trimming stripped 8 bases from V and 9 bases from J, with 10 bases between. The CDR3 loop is CASGGSRYTF. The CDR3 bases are TGTGCCAGCGGCGGTTCTCGCTACACCTTC.